The 15 T cell receptor beta chains reported below all come from one sample, sequenced in a study of blood T cell repertoires in COVID-19. Data came from immunoSEQ multiplex PCR; TCRdb stores just in-frame clones and leaves some out. Of about 61,000 clones in the sample, about 90% were seen once. The sample taken for sequencing was peripheral blood. Source of these receptors: an older man in a cohort sampled during active COVID-19.

Only one count was recorded for this clone. The J gene is TRBJ2-3, the V gene TRBV5-1; D might be TRBD1 (6 bases). The CDR3 spans 14 residues. Germline lookup yields CDR1 SGHRS and CDR2 YFSETQ. Trimming stripped 4 bases from V and 1 base from J, with 10 bases between. The CDR3 nucleotides read TGCGCCAGCAGCCAGAGGACAGGCACAGATACGCAGTATTTT. It is translated as CASSQRTGTDTQYF.

V and J are TRBV6-5 and TRBJ1-5; D ambiguous. CDR3 size: 14 residues. The germline V gene has CDR1 MNHEY and CDR2 SVGAGI. The ends were cut back, 5 bases at V and 2 bases at J, with 10 bases in the middle. The CDR3 DNA reads TGTGCCAGCAGTACCGCGGGAGGCAATCAGCCCCAGCATTTT. Protein product: CASSTAGGNQPQHF.

The V gene is TRBV7-2, the J gene TRBJ2-6; 7 bases are shared with TRBD2. Trimming at V came to 5 bases and at J to 0 bases, leaving 4 bases not matched to a gene. The germline gives CDR1 SGHTA, CDR2 FQGNSA. The CDR3 contains 16 residues. This chain's CDR3 is CASSASGGSGANVLTF. In DNA, the CDR3 is TGTGCCAGCAGCGCCTCGGGGGGCTCTGGGGCCAACGTCCTGACTTTC.

This chain connects TRBV4-1 to TRBJ1-5; unclear D gene. The ends were cut back, 0 bases at V and 3 bases at J, with 15 bases in the middle. CDR3 size: 17 residues. Germline V gene lookup returns CDR1 MGHRA and CDR2 YSYEKL. In DNA, the CDR3 is TGCGCCAGCAGCCAAGATACCCTTGGGCAGGACAATCAGCCCCAGCATTTT. It codes for CASSQDTLGQDNQPQHF.

Only one count was recorded for this clone. The chain joins TRBV29-1 to TRBJ2-7, with a possible D match to TRBD2 (5 bases). This CDR3 spans 13 amino acids. V dropped 6 bases and J dropped 0 bases, with 12 bases sitting between them. The V gene's germline CDR1 is SQVTM and CDR2 ANQGSEA. The CDR3 is CSVENRDSYEQYF. The CDR3 DNA reads as TGCAGCGTCGAAAACCGGGACTCCTACGAGCAGTACTTC.

The chain couples TRBV3-1 (or the pseudogene TRBV3-2) to TRBJ1-1; D is possibly TRBD1 (6 bases). V was trimmed by 1 base and J by 5 bases, leaving 8 bases between them. The V gene's germline CDR1 is LGHDT and CDR2 YNNKEL (reference sequence). The CDR3 consists of 13 residues. CDR3 sequence (DNA): TGTGCCAGCAGCCAAGGTCAGGGGACTGAAGCTTTCTTT. This gives the protein CASSQGQGTEAFF.

The chain joins TRBV5-5 to TRBJ2-2; D is possibly TRBD1 (6 bases). Germline CDR1 and CDR2: SGHKS and YYEKEE (reference sequence). Trimming removed 1 base at V and 7 bases at J, with 17 bases between. This CDR3 contains 16 residues. The DNA for the CDR3 is TGTGCCAGCAGCTTGCGAGGCCTACAGGGCCACGGGGAGCTGTTTTTT. Protein product: CASSLRGLQGHGELFF.

The DNA of the CDR3 is TGTGCCAGCAGCGTAGGAGTACAGGCCTACACCGGGGAGCTGTTTTTT. Its translation is CASSVGVQAYTGELFF. The chain recombines TRBV9 with TRBJ2-2; D is perhaps TRBD1 (5 bases). CDR1 and CDR2 (germline): SGDLS, YYNGEE. This CDR3 region has 16 residues. V lost 0 bases and J 3 bases, leaving 12 bases between the germline ends.

This clone is labeled medium-sized. The chain combines TRBV10-3 with TRBJ1-6, with TRBD1 matching over 8 bases. This CDR3 contains 14 residues. Trimming removed 10 bases from V and 10 bases from J; junction bases left unmatched: 12. CDR1 is ENHRY, CDR2 SYGVKD, per germline. The CDR3 nucleotides read TGTGCCACACGACGGACAGGGACGGTATCACCCCTCCACTTT. This translates into CATRRTGTVSPLHF.

The J gene is TRBJ2-7, the V gene TRBV5-1, with 7 bases matching TRBD1. This CDR3 has 14 residues. Germline V gene sequence: CDR1 SGHRS, CDR2 YFSETQ. The V and J ends lost 4 bases and 2 bases, in that order; junction bases with no gene match: 6. The CDR3 here is CASSRTTGAYEQYF. The CDR3 DNA follows: TGCGCCAGCAGCCGGACAACAGGGGCCTACGAGCAGTACTTC.

V usage is TRBV6-2 or TRBV6-3 and J usage is TRBJ1-1; possibly TRBD1 for D (6 bases). The length of the CDR3 is 14 residues. Germline V CDR1 and CDR2: MNHEY, SVGEGT. The V and J ends lost 5 bases and 5 bases respectively, with 15 bases between them. CDR3 bases: TGTGCCAGCAGTATACAGGGTGAATCAACTGAAGCTTTCTTT. This translates into CASSIQGESTEAFF.

The chain couples TRBV10-2 to TRBJ1-3; TRBD1 agrees at 9 bases. The CDR3 contains 14 residues. The V segment lost 5 bases and the J segment 4 bases; nucleotides outside the gene matches: 3. Germline CDR1 and CDR2: WSHSY and SAAADI. CDR3 in amino acids: CASSSTGGGNTIYF. The CDR3 region has the DNA TGCGCCAGCAGTTCTACAGGGGGCGGAAACACCATATATTTT.

The rearrangement joins TRBV15 to TRBJ2-7; the D gene is possibly TRBD1 (5 bases). CDR1 is LNHNV, CDR2 YYDKDF, per germline (reference sequence). The V end was cut by 6 bases, the J end by 6 bases, with 18 bases between. The CDR3 runs 14 residues. In DNA, the CDR3 is TGTGCCACCAGGCATCGTGAGCGACAGTCCGAGCAGTACTTC. As protein: CATRHRERQSEQYF.

The rearrangement joins TRBV5-4 to TRBJ1-1; 8 bases agree with TRBD1. The V and J ends lost 1 base and 3 bases, in that order; junction bases with no gene match: 2. The CDR3 length is 14 residues. Looked up from germline, CDR1 is SGHNT and CDR2 is YYREEE (reference sequence). The CDR3 here is CASSLNRGDTEAFF. The CDR3 DNA reads TGTGCCAGCAGCTTGAACAGGGGGGACACTGAAGCTTTCTTT.

This clone was observed a few times. The V and J genes are TRBV2 and TRBJ2-5; D gene unclear. Trimming took off 4 bases at V and 4 bases at J, with 10 bases between the two ends. Germline-derived CDR1 and CDR2 are SNHLY and FYNNEI. The CDR3 loop spans 13 amino acids. The CDR3: CASSVAPGETQYF. CDR3 DNA: TGTGCCAGCAGTGTCGCCCCGGGAGAGACCCAGTACTTC.